Listed here are 9 T cell receptor beta chains from one sample, sequenced in a study of post-analysis software for immune sequencing data (dated by TCRdb to the mid-2010s). Study-wide findings and limitations: Patients showed significantly higher frequencies than controls for a handful of TRBV segments, among them TRBV5-6, TRBV5-1 and TRBV20-1.

These TCRs' antigens remain unknown. The library relied on PCR. The data were produced on an Illumina HiSeq 2500. To reduce PCR and sequencing biases, unique molecular identifiers were built into the TCR beta cDNA libraries. TCRdb reprocessed the public reads (quality trimming at Q25 with fastp, clone calling with MiXCR) and kept in-frame beta chains. CDR3 protein duplicates are merged, each entry listing the most common genes and DNA. The sample yields roughly 570,000 distinct CDR3 sequences; around 36% were counted once. Jointly, the top ten make up around 6% of the sample. The specimen was blood. These receptor sequences come from a girl aged 2-17 years with multiple sclerosis.

The chain uses TRBV5-1 and TRBJ1-2; tentatively, D is TRBD1 (5 bases). The CDR3 consists of 16 residues. V shed 5 bases and J shed 2 bases, with 19 bases lying between them. CDR1 SGHRS and CDR2 YFSETQ come from the germline V gene. In nucleotides, the CDR3 is TGCGCCAGCAGTGAAGTGAAGAACAGGAGAAACTATGGCTACACCTTC. Protein: CASSEVKNRRNYGYTF.

This clonotype occurred a few times. The rearrangement uses TRBV6-2 or TRBV6-3 and TRBJ1-2; D uncertain. This CDR3 has 13 residues. Germline V lookup: CDR1 MNHEY, CDR2 SVGEGT. V lost 1 base and J 8 bases, leaving 11 bases between the germline ends. CDR3 DNA: TGTGCCAGCAGTTACTTGGCCGAGAGCGGCTACACCTTC. Translation: CASSYLAESGYTF.

CDR3 protein: CASSEAPGQGAYGYTF. The CDR3, as DNA: TGTGCCAGCAGTGAAGCGCCCGGACAGGGGGCTTATGGCTACACCTTC. The rearrangement uses TRBV6-1 and TRBJ1-2; 11 nucleotides match TRBD1. The trim removed 0 bases at V and 5 bases at J, leaving 5 bases unmatched. The germline gives CDR1 MNHNS, CDR2 SASEGT. CDR3 length equals 16 residues.

As DNA, the CDR3 is TGTGCCAGTACGCGGCGGAGCCGATACAATGAGCAGTTCTTC. It specifies CASTRRSRYNEQFF. This chain joins TRBV12-3 or TRBV12-4 and TRBJ2-1; D is uncertain. The V gene lost 9 bases and the J gene lost 4 bases, with 16 bases spanning the gap. CDR3 length: 14 amino acids.

The chain recombines TRBV6-6 with TRBJ2-3, with D perhaps given as TRBD1 or TRBD2 (5 bases each). The CDR3 runs to 17 residues. The V end lost 2 bases, the J end lost 1 base, and 16 bases lay between the germline ends. Germline V gene data show CDR1 as MNHNY and CDR2 as SVGAGI (reference sequence). The CDR3 DNA is TGTGCCAGCAGTTACAGCAAGGGGACGAAGGGCACAGATACGCAGTATTTT. Translated, it gives CASSYSKGTKGTDTQYF.

This clonotype was seen a single time. An end of the junction differs from the germline gene, which may be a read error. This rearrangement joins TRBV10-3 to TRBJ1-5; D uncertain. The CDR3 extends over 12 amino acids. Germline values: CDR1 ENHRY, CDR2 SYGVKD. The DNA for the CDR3 is TGTGCCAGCAGTGAACCCGGTCAGCCCCAGCATTTT. Translation: CASSEPGQPQHF.

The chain carries TRBV4-1 and TRBJ2-1; D unresolved. Germline V gives CDR1 MGHRA, CDR2 YSYEKL. Trimming removed 3 bases at V and 9 bases at J, with 12 bases between. This CDR3 region has 13 residues. CDR3 nucleotide sequence: TGCGCCAGCAGCCACGGTCGCGCCATTGAGCAGTTCTTC. It is translated as CASSHGRAIEQFF.

This clonotype was detected a few times. The chain is built from TRBV15 and TRBJ2-3, with D possibly matching TRBD1 (5 bases). The germline V gene has CDR1 LNHNV and CDR2 YYDKDF (reference sequence). This CDR3 is 16 amino acids long. V shed 3 bases and J shed 3 bases, with 16 bases lying between them. The CDR3 here is CATSSSVGAVTDTQYF. As DNA, the CDR3 is TGTGCCACCAGCAGCTCAGTAGGGGCGGTAACAGATACGCAGTATTTT. The whole variable domain, filled in from reference TRBV15 and TRBJ2-3, reads DAMVIQNPRYQVTQFGKPVTLSCSQTLNHNVMYWYQQKSSQAPKLLFHYYDKDFNNEADTPDNFQSRRPNTSFCFLDIRSPGLGDTAMYLCATSSSVGAVTDTQYFGPGTRLTVL.

V usage is TRBV7-9 and J usage is TRBJ2-3; D is unresolved. Germline CDR1 SEHNR, CDR2 FQNEAQ (reference sequence). The CDR3 is made up of 14 amino acids. Trimming shortened V by 0 bases and J by 6 bases, and 10 bases separated the two germline ends. The CDR3, as DNA: TGTGCCAGCAGCTTAGCGGAGCAAGTCGATACGCAGTATTTT. It specifies CASSLAEQVDTQYF.